The clone carrying this T cell receptor beta chain was recorded a few times. Its antigen remains unknown. This sample was included in a study of T cells in Graves' hyperthyroidism and ophthalmopathy. Across the whole study: Any treatment followed the collection of peripheral blood at initial diagnosis. Study results and limitations: In the blood, most expanded thyroid clonotypes above 0.001 appeared as well. Ophthalmopathy was told apart from stable hyperthyroidism by a 13 V-J model.

Amplified TCR beta CDR3 regions derived from RNA transcripts. First-round RT-PCR targeting the TCR CDR3 was performed with the HTBI primer set. TCRdb analysed the multiplex PCR reads with MiXCR anew, one entry per CDR3 protein. The profile shows fewer than 500,000 distinct CDR3 sequences, approximately 14% of them singletons. Trimming shortened V by 4 bases and J by 2 bases, and 13 bases separated the two germline ends. From germline, CDR1 is SGHVS and CDR2 FNYEAQ. This CDR3 region has 15 residues. Sequencing used blood. This chain links TRBV7-6 with TRBJ2-3; D is possibly TRBD2 (6 bases). This sequence originates from a man aged 18 to 30 with Graves' ophthalmopathy. This chain's CDR3 is CASSSEGLFTDTQYF. The CDR3 DNA sequence: TGTGCCAGCAGCTCGGAGGGGCTATTCACAGATACGCAGTATTTT.